These 30 T cell receptor beta chains came from one sample sequenced in a study of T-cell reconstitution after alpha-beta-depleted transplantation in children. Using unique molecular identifiers, the investigators prepared the TCRbeta library. TCRdb used MiXCR to reprocess the PCR reads, holding one entry per CDR3 protein. In the table there are 600,000 to 700,000 distinct CDR3 sequences, approximately 15% of which are singletons. This specimen was PBMCs from the stem cell graft donor, taken from the stem cell graft. The receptor source for this set is a human donor who donated a stem cell graft to a child with acute myeloid leukemia.

This clonotype has more than one count but fewer than ten. The CDR3 nucleotides are TGTGCCAGCAGCTCCCAGGCTAATGAAAAACTGTTTTTT. This translates into CASSSQANEKLFF. The gene calls are TRBV7-9 and TRBJ1-4; D is uncertain. This CDR3 comprises 13 residues. The ends were cut back, 4 bases at V and 3 bases at J, with 6 bases in the middle. CDR1 and CDR2 (germline): SEHNR, FQNEAQ (reference sequence).

The chain couples TRBV11-2 to TRBJ2-1; TRBD1 agrees at 8 bases. In germline, CDR1 is SGHAT, CDR2 FQNNGV. The CDR3 runs 16 residues. Trimming at V came to 2 bases and at J to 7 bases, leaving 10 bases not matched to a gene. This chain's CDR3 is CASSLRPGQGFNEQFF. The CDR3 DNA sequence: TGTGCCAGCAGCTTACGCCCAGGACAGGGTTTTAATGAGCAGTTCTTC.

This clonotype was detected only a few times. The chain recombines TRBV6-1 with TRBJ1-5; possible D gene TRBD1, 6 bases. CDR1 is MNHNS and CDR2 is SASEGT in the germline V gene. The V end lost 5 bases, the J end lost 12 bases, and 20 bases lay between the germline ends. The CDR3 consists of 14 residues. The CDR3 reads CASSQTTRPGHQHF. CDR3 nucleotide sequence: TGTGCCAGCAGTCAAACCACGAGACCGGGACACCAGCATTTT.

This clonotype was seen repeatedly, ten times or more. The chain carries TRBV5-5 and TRBJ2-7; D not certain. With 1 base removed from V and 3 bases from J, the gap between germline ends came to 11 bases. Germline-derived CDR1 and CDR2 are SGHKS and YYEKEE (reference sequence). The CDR3 covers 14 residues. CDR3 nucleotides: TGTGCCAGCAGCTTGAGTCAGACCCTCTACGAGCAGTACGTC. The encoded protein is CASSLSQTLYEQYV.

This clonotype has just a few counts. Here the CDR3 DNA reads TGTGCCAGCACCACTCGAGGGGGGGCCGTCGACACCGGGGAGCTGTTTTTT. It is translated as CASTTRGGAVDTGELFF. The chain carries TRBV7-3 and TRBJ2-2; maybe TRBD2 (7 bases). This CDR3 contains 17 residues. V lost 7 bases and J 3 bases, leaving 21 bases between the germline ends. Germline assignment: CDR1 SGHTA and CDR2 FQGTGA.

The rearrangement uses TRBV7-8 and TRBJ2-7; 7 bases align to TRBD2. From germline, CDR1 is SGHVS and CDR2 FQNEAQ. The CDR3 runs 13 residues. Trimming at V came to 9 bases and at J to 0 bases, leaving 5 bases not matched to a gene. The CDR3 DNA reads as TGTGCCAGTGCGCGGGGGAGCTCCTACGAGCAGTACGTC. Residues: CASARGSSYEQYV.

This clonotype was counted ten times or more. The chain employs TRBV12-3 or TRBV12-4 and TRBJ2-1; D ambiguous. The CDR3 has 13 amino acids. Between the trimmed V and J ends, which lost 3 bases and 4 bases, there was a span of 7 bases. The CDR3 spells CASSFVGYNEQFF. Here the CDR3 DNA reads TGTGCCAGCAGTTTTGTTGGATACAATGAGCAGTTCTTC.

This clonotype has at least ten counts. The genes are TRBV10-3 and TRBJ2-1; 7 positions match TRBD1. CDR1 and CDR2 (germline): ENHRY, SYGVKD. The CDR3 has 17 residues. J was trimmed by 0 bases and V by 5 bases; bases with no gene match: 10. The CDR3 loop reads CAISKMTGRGSYNEQFF. The CDR3 bases are TGTGCCATCAGTAAGATGACAGGGAGAGGCTCCTACAATGAGCAGTTCTTC.

This clonotype was seen many times. This chain links TRBV29-1 with TRBJ2-7, with 7 bases aligning to TRBD1. The CDR3 is 11 residues long. Germline-derived CDR1 and CDR2 are SQVTM and ANQGSEA. The junction had 2 bases not matched to a gene; V was cut back by 5 bases and J by 4 bases. The CDR3 sequence: CSVFRGYEQYF. In DNA, the CDR3 is TGCAGCGTTTTCAGGGGGTACGAGCAGTACTTC.

As to this clonotype: This may be a read error: a much more frequent sequence differs by one nucleotide. This chain connects TRBV13 to TRBJ1-1; 9 bases agree with TRBD1. CDR3 size: 14 residues. CDR1 is PRHDT and CDR2 is FYEKMQ in the germline V gene (reference sequence). Unmatched junction bases numbered 6, after V lost 4 bases and J lost 6 bases. CDR3 nucleotides: TGTGCCAGCAGCTCTGGGACAGGGTCCGCTGAAGCTTTCTTT. Amino acid sequence: CASSSGTGSAEAFF.

In this sample, this clonotype turned up many times. The V and J genes are TRBV24-1 and TRBJ2-3; TRBD1 agrees at 7 bases. Per germline, CDR1 KGHDR and CDR2 SFDVKD. After removal of 4 bases from V and 1 base from J, the junction contained 4 bases not matched to a gene. The CDR3 covers 15 residues. CDR3 DNA sequence: TGTGCCACCAGTGACCCAGGACAGGGCACAGATACGCAGTATTTT. As protein: CATSDPGQGTDTQYF.

This clonotype was seen ten or more times. The chain is built from TRBV20-1 and TRBJ2-1, with no clear D. CDR1 and CDR2 (germline): DFQATT, SNEGSKA (reference sequence). CDR3 length: 14 residues. The V and J ends lost 0 bases and 6 bases respectively, with 12 bases between them. The CDR3 DNA reads as TGCAGTGCTAGAGATGGCAGGTTGGGCAATGAGCAGTTCTTC. Its translation: CSARDGRLGNEQFF.

This clonotype was observed a few times. V is TRBV7-9 and J is TRBJ1-4; D not resolved. The CDR3 is 14 residues long. Trimming stripped 5 bases from V and 6 bases from J, with 13 bases between. CDR1 is SEHNR and CDR2 is FQNEAQ in the germline V gene (reference sequence). The chain's CDR3 is CASSPISNYEKLFF. Here the CDR3 DNA reads TGTGCCAGCAGCCCAATTTCTAACTATGAAAAACTGTTTTTT. The variable domain in full, completed from reference TRBV7-9 and TRBJ1-4, reads DTGVSQNPRHKITKRGQNVTFRCDPISEHNRLYWYRQTLGQGPEFLTYFQNEAQLEKSRLLSDRFSAERPKGSFSTLEIQRTEQGDSAMYLCASSPISNYEKLFFGSGTQLSVL.

This clonotype has more than one count but fewer than ten. This chain joins TRBV2 and TRBJ2-2, with D unclear. The germline V and J ends were trimmed by 5 bases and 3 bases, with 7 bases remaining between them. CDR1 is SNHLY, CDR2 FYNNEI, per germline. This CDR3 is 13 amino acids long. This CDR3 is CASSPSYTGELFF. For the CDR3, the DNA is TGTGCCAGCAGTCCGAGTTACACCGGGGAGCTGTTTTTT.

This chain links TRBV10-3 with TRBJ1-6, with 7 positions matching TRBD1. The CDR3 contains 14 residues. Germline trimming cut 6 bases from V and 9 bases from J; bases unmatched to any gene: 8. The germline CDR1 and CDR2 sequences are ENHRY and SYGVKD. The CDR3 spells CAIRPGQEGSPLHF. CDR3 bases: TGTGCCATCAGACCAGGACAGGAAGGTTCACCCCTCCACTTT.

The chain joins TRBV20-1 to TRBJ2-3, with TRBD2 matching 8 bases. The germline CDR1 and CDR2 sequences are DFQATT and SNEGSKA (reference sequence). V was pared by 4 bases and J by 4 bases, with 13 bases of the junction left unmatched. CDR3 length: 16 residues. This CDR3 reads CSATYHGRGASDTQYF. The CDR3 bases are TGCAGTGCTACCTATCATGGGCGGGGGGCGTCAGATACGCAGTATTTT.

This chain links TRBV6-2 or TRBV6-3 with TRBJ2-7; possibly TRBD1 or TRBD2 for D (6 bases each). This CDR3 is built from 15 residues. Germline V CDR1 and CDR2: MNHEY, SVGEGT. Trimming removed 6 bases from V and 1 base from J, with 16 bases in between. The CDR3 DNA is TGTGCCAGCAGCCGGGGCACAGGGAGGTCCTACGAGCAGTACGTC. Translated, it gives CASSRGTGRSYEQYV.

This clonotype was counted many times. CDR3 sequence reads: CASSRGAGSNQPQHF. CDR3 DNA: TGTGCCAGCAGCCGCGGGGCCGGCAGCAATCAGCCCCAGCATTTT. The rearrangement joins TRBV7-2 to TRBJ1-5, with D possibly being TRBD1 (5 bases). Germline V lookup: CDR1 SGHTA, CDR2 FQGNSA. Trimming removed 5 bases at V and 1 base at J, with 12 bases between. This CDR3 comprises 15 residues. Full variable domain (remainder filled in from reference TRBV7-2 and TRBJ1-5): GAGVSQSPSNKVTEKGKDVELRCDPISGHTALYWYRQSLGQGLEFLIYFQGNSAPDKSGLPSDRFSAERTGGSVSTLTIQRTQQEDSAVYLCASSRGAGSNQPQHFGDGTRLSIL.

The table lists this clonotype with many counts. The chain uses TRBV20-1 and TRBJ2-5; 9 nucleotides agree with TRBD2. Looked up from germline, CDR1 is DFQATT and CDR2 is SNEGSKA (reference sequence). The trim removed 5 bases at V and 5 bases at J, leaving 6 bases unmatched. The CDR3 is made up of 13 amino acids. In DNA form, the CDR3 reads TGCAGTGCTCCTCTAGCGGGGCGGGAGACCCAGTACTTC. This encodes CSAPLAGRETQYF.

This clonotype has a count of ten or more. The chain uses TRBV7-2 and TRBJ2-1; D uncertain. Germline V gene sequence: CDR1 SGHTA, CDR2 FQGNSA. V lost 0 bases and J lost 0, with 9 bases in between. The CDR3 consists of 16 residues. The DNA for the CDR3 is TGTGCCAGCAGCTTAGCCGGGTTAAGCTCCTACAATGAGCAGTTCTTC. The encoded protein is CASSLAGLSSYNEQFF. The full variable domain, with the rest looked up from reference TRBV7-2 and TRBJ2-1, is GAGVSQSPSNKVTEKGKDVELRCDPISGHTALYWYRQSLGQGLEFLIYFQGNSAPDKSGLPSDRFSAERTGGSVSTLTIQRTQQEDSAVYLCASSLAGLSSYNEQFFGPGTRLTVL.

This clonotype was counted ten times or more. V and J are TRBV20-1 and TRBJ2-5; D unclear. The CDR3 has 11 residues. The germline V gene encodes CDR1 DFQATT and CDR2 SNEGSKA (reference sequence). With 5 bases removed from V and 5 bases from J, the gap between germline ends came to 9 bases. The CDR3 is CSADGSETQYF. Here the CDR3 DNA reads TGCAGTGCTGACGGGTCGGAGACCCAGTACTTC.

V and J are TRBV5-1 and TRBJ2-7; possible D gene TRBD1, 5 bases. Germline V gene data show CDR1 as SGHRS and CDR2 as YFSETQ. The CDR3 extends over 13 amino acids. The V end was cut by 2 bases, the J end by 3 bases, with 9 bases between. This CDR3 reads CASSLGHDYEQYF. In DNA, the CDR3 is TGCGCCAGCAGCTTAGGACACGACTACGAGCAGTACTTC.

The gene calls are TRBV9 and TRBJ2-1; the D gene is possibly TRBD1 (5 bases). Germline V gene sequence: CDR1 SGDLS, CDR2 YYNGEE. CDR3 length: 20 residues. Trimming took 0 bases from V and 3 from J, leaving 25 bases between them. The CDR3 bases are TGTGCCAGCAGCGTAGGCGGCAGGGCAAGACCATATATAAACTACAATGAGCAGTTCTTC. Protein product: CASSVGGRARPYINYNEQFF.

This clonotype was detected many times. The chain joins TRBV6-4 to TRBJ2-3; 12 bases agree with TRBD2. The length of the CDR3 is 16 residues. Unmatched junction bases numbered 4, after V lost 4 bases and J lost 2 bases. The germline V gene encodes CDR1 MRHNA and CDR2 SNTAGT. CDR3 protein: CASSGLAGGTTDTQYF. The CDR3 region has the DNA TGTGCCAGCAGTGGTCTAGCGGGGGGGACCACAGATACGCAGTATTTT.

This rearrangement joins TRBV7-9 to TRBJ1-1; D is uncertain. This CDR3 comprises 13 residues. V was shortened by 0 bases and J by 4 bases, with 6 bases between the two germline ends. CDR1 and CDR2 from the germline V gene are SEHNR and FQNEAQ (reference sequence). The CDR3 DNA is TGTGCCAGCAGCTTAGCCGGGTTCACTGAAGCTTTCTTT. It translates to CASSLAGFTEAFF. Filled out from reference TRBV7-9 and TRBJ1-1, the complete variable domain reads DTGVSQNPRHKITKRGQNVTFRCDPISEHNRLYWYRQTLGQGPEFLTYFQNEAQLEKSRLLSDRFSAERPKGSFSTLEIQRTEQGDSAMYLCASSLAGFTEAFFGQGTRLTVV.

This clonotype was detected only a few times. The chain combines TRBV5-1 with TRBJ2-7; D possibly corresponds to TRBD2 (5 bases). There are 13 residues in the CDR3. V dropped 0 bases and J dropped 5 bases, with 9 bases sitting between them. Germline loops: CDR1 SGHRS, CDR2 YFSETQ. CDR3 sequence (DNA): TGCGCCAGCAGCTTGGCCGTCGGGAACGAGCAGTACTTC. This codes for CASSLAVGNEQYF.

The chain links TRBV25-1 to TRBJ2-3; D remains ambiguous. Germline V lookup: CDR1 MGHDK, CDR2 SYGVNS. With 5 bases removed from V and 11 bases from J, the gap between germline ends came to 17 bases. The CDR3 runs 13 residues. This CDR3 is CASSITSHPEQYF. The CDR3 region has the DNA TGTGCCAGCAGTATCACGTCCCACCCGGAGCAGTATTTT.

This rearrangement joins TRBV7-2 to TRBJ1-3; D remains ambiguous. The V gene lost 5 bases and the J gene lost 0 bases, with 11 bases spanning the gap. Germline V gene lookup returns CDR1 SGHTA and CDR2 FQGNSA. The CDR3 spans 15 residues. The CDR3 is CASSPAQASGNTIYF. For the CDR3, the DNA is TGTGCCAGCAGCCCAGCCCAGGCCTCTGGAAACACCATATATTTT.

The sample holds many counts of this clonotype. The chain couples TRBV7-9 to TRBJ2-1; 13 bases align to TRBD2. This CDR3 has 15 amino acids. CDR1 is SEHNR, CDR2 FQNEAQ, per germline (reference sequence). Germline trimming cut 7 bases from V and 8 bases from J; bases unmatched to any gene: 8. CDR3 DNA sequence: TGTGCCAGCACCCGCACTAGCGGGGGGGACGATGAGCAGTTCTTC. It specifies CASTRTSGGDDEQFF.

This clonotype has just a few counts. The chain recombines TRBV13 with TRBJ2-1, with TRBD2 matching over 9 bases. The germline gives CDR1 PRHDT, CDR2 FYEKMQ (reference sequence). CDR3 size: 16 residues. Trimming removed 2 bases from V and 5 bases from J; junction bases left unmatched: 7. The CDR3 DNA follows: TGTGCCAGCAGCTTATGGGGTCTAGCGGGGAACAATGAGCAGTTCTTC. This translates into CASSLWGLAGNNEQFF.